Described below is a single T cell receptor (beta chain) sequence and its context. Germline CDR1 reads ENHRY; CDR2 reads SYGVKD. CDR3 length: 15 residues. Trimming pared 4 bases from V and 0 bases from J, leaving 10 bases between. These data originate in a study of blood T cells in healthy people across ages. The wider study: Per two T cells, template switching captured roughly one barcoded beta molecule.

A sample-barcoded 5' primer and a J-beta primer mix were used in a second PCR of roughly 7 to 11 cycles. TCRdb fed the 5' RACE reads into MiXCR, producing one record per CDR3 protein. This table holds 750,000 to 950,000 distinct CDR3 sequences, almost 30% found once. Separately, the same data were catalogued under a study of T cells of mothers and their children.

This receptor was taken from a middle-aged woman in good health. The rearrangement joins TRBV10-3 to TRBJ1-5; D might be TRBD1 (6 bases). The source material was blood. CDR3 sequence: CAISVQQGSNQPQHF. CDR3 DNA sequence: TGTGCCATCAGTGTCCAACAGGGTAGCAATCAGCCCCAGCATTTT.